Sequencing of this T cell receptor (beta chain) was carried out in a study of T cell changes during pregnancy in multiple sclerosis. V was shortened by 3 bases and J by 5 bases, with 10 bases between the two germline ends. The CDR3 runs 14 residues. Per germline, CDR1 MRHNA and CDR2 SNTAGT. TCRdb's table, derived via immunoSEQ multiplex PCR, lists solely in-frame clones and lacks some. The sample yields 40,000 to 55,000 clones, 80% to 90% seen once. V gene TRBV6-4 combines with J gene TRBJ2-2; no firm D call. This specimen was CD8+ T cells from peripheral blood mononuclear cells, taken in the second trimester of pregnancy. This receptor was obtained from a female donor with multiple sclerosis, enrolled in a pregnancy study. The CDR3 coding sequence is TGTGCCAGCAGTGATAGCATCGGGACCGGGGAGCTGTTTTTT. It yields the protein CASSDSIGTGELFF.